The rows below give T cell receptor beta chains drawn from one sample of a study of T cells in Graves' hyperthyroidism and ophthalmopathy. One entry per CDR3 protein, called by TCRdb with MiXCR from the multiplex PCR reads. The sample includes roughly 720,000 distinct CDR3 sequences, 15% to 20% of them seen just once. Sequencing was performed on blood. The receptors originated from a man aged 50 to 59 with Graves' hyperthyroidism. Each CDR3 is given with its conserved first and last residue. Fields, in order: D gene, V gene, clone size, J gene, CDR3 DNA, CDR3 protein. The D gene is left open where the match is weak. The size field is filled for only some rows; it gives once, few, many or a size class.

>-|TRBV2|many|TRBJ2-6
TGTGCCAGCAGTGTCGGGTGGGGTAAGGGGACTCACTCTGGGGCCAACGTCCTGACTTTC
CASSVGWGKGTHSGANVLTF
>-|TRBV2|many|TRBJ1-1
TGTGCCAGCAGTGATAGGGAGGGGAACACTGAAGCTTTCTTT
CASSDREGNTEAFF
>-|TRBV19|-|TRBJ1-4
TGTGCCACCCAGGGTTTTACAACTAATGAAAAACTGTTTTTT
CATQGFTTNEKLFF
>-|TRBV7-9|-|TRBJ2-3
TGTGCCAGCAGCTCTACATGGTCGGGGGTAGTAAGGAGAACAGATACGCAGTATTTT
CASSSTWSGVVRRTDTQYF
>-|TRBV7-9|-|TRBJ2-7
TGTGCCAGCAGCATGACAGGAGCCCACGAGCAGTACTTC
CASSMTGAHEQYF
>-|TRBV14|few|TRBJ2-5
TGTGCCAGCAGCCAAGGCCGGGGACTCCGCCAAGAGACCCAGTACTTC
CASSQGRGLRQETQYF
>-|TRBV28|many|TRBJ2-7
TGTGCCAGCAGTCCCCGGGGCGAGCAGTACTTC
CASSPRGEQYF
>-|TRBV28|-|TRBJ2-7
TGTGCCAGCAGTTTTATAGGGCAGCAAGCCAGGCGGGACGAGCAGTACTTC
CASSFIGQQARRDEQYF
>-|TRBV29-1|few|TRBJ2-5
TGCAGCCTTCTACCTATACAAGAGACCCAGTACTTC
CSLLPIQETQYF
>TRBD2|TRBV4-1|few|TRBJ2-2
TGCGCCAGCAGCCAAACTGCGGGAGTCGGGGAGCTGTTTTTT
CASSQTAGVGELFF
>-|TRBV19|many|TRBJ1-5
TGTGCCAGTAGTATTCCCATCTCGGCTCAGCCCCAGCATTTT
CASSIPISAQPQHF
>-|TRBV10-2|few|TRBJ2-7
TGCGCCACCAGCGTGGGGTCTCTGGAGTACGAGCAGTACTTC
CATSVGSLEYEQYF
>-|TRBV12-3/TRBV12-4|many|TRBJ2-3
TGTGCCAGCAATTTGGGTATTAGCACAGATACGCAGTATTTT
CASNLGISTDTQYF
>TRBD2|TRBV30|few|TRBJ2-5
TGTGCCTGGAGTCCGGGACTAGCGGAAGAGACCCAGTACTTC
CAWSPGLAEETQYF
>TRBD1|TRBV11-2|many|TRBJ2-7
TGTGCCAGCAGCTTAGTCCAGGGGGCCACCTACGAGCAGTACTTC
CASSLVQGATYEQYF